This passage covers 22 T cell receptor beta chains from one sample sequenced in a study of identical twins. From the 5' RACE reads, TCRdb called clonotypes with MiXCR, one entry per CDR3 protein. The sample consists of 1.5 million to 2 million distinct CDR3 sequences, 32% of them appearing once. The sample was cord blood. Receptor source: a newborn girl in good health.

The chain employs TRBV10-3 and TRBJ2-2, with TRBD2 matching 14 bases. V lost 6 bases, J lost 0 bases, and 3 bases stayed unmatched. CDR3 length equals 17 residues. CDR1 is ENHRY and CDR2 is SYGVKD in the germline V gene. The CDR3: CAISGTSGRSNTGELFF. The DNA for the CDR3 is TGTGCCATCAGCGGGACTAGCGGGAGATCGAACACCGGGGAGCTGTTTTTT.

The V gene is TRBV4-1, the J gene TRBJ1-6; maybe TRBD1 (5 bases). Germline CDR1 is MGHRA and CDR2 is YSYEKL. This CDR3 contains 15 residues. V was trimmed by 1 base and J by 5 bases, leaving 9 bases between them. In DNA, the CDR3 is TGCGCCAGCAGCCAAGTGCAGGGTAATAATTCACCCCTCCACTTT. Protein sequence: CASSQVQGNNSPLHF.

Ten or more counts support this clonotype. This chain links TRBV3-1 with TRBJ2-7; the D gene is possibly TRBD2 (5 bases). This CDR3 is 12 amino acids long. Between the trimmed V and J ends, which lost 4 bases and 4 bases, there was a span of 8 bases. Looked up from germline, CDR1 is LGHDT and CDR2 is YNNKEL (reference sequence). CDR3 sequence reads: CASSRGRYEQYF. Here the CDR3 DNA reads TGTGCCAGCAGCCGAGGGCGTTACGAGCAGTACTTC.

This clonotype was counted a few times. The chain couples TRBV20-1 to TRBJ1-6; 10 bases line up with TRBD1. After removal of 3 bases from V and 7 bases from J, the junction contained 6 bases not matched to a gene. CDR3 length: 15 residues. CDR1 and CDR2 from the germline V gene are DFQATT and SNEGSKA (reference sequence). The CDR3 region is CSARSDRGRNSPLHF. In nucleotides, the CDR3 is TGCAGTGCTAGGAGCGACAGGGGGCGGAATTCACCCCTCCACTTT.

This clonotype was seen a few times. The genes are TRBV7-2 and TRBJ1-4, with D maybe TRBD1 (6 bases). Germline V gene lookup returns CDR1 SGHTA and CDR2 FQGNSA. There are 19 residues in the CDR3. V lost 2 bases to trimming and J lost 1 base, with 20 bases between them. CDR3 sequence reads: CASSLNPPRGGRTNEKLFF. The CDR3 region has the DNA TGTGCCAGCAGCTTAAACCCCCCACGAGGGGGAAGAACTAATGAAAAACTGTTTTTT.

Concerning this clonotype: Just one base apart from a much larger clone, this may be a read error. The rearrangement joins TRBV12-3 or TRBV12-4 to TRBJ2-4, with a weak D call TRBD2 (5 bases). This CDR3 is 14 amino acids long. The DNA of the CDR3 is TGTGCCAACAGTTTAGCGATAGCCAAAAACATTCAGTACTTC. This translates into CANSLAIAKNIQYF.

The chain combines TRBV20-1 with TRBJ2-2, with TRBD2 matching over 10 bases. Losses at the gene ends were 3 bases for V and 7 bases for J; bases not matched to a gene: 11. The germline gives CDR1 DFQATT, CDR2 SNEGSKA (reference sequence). The CDR3 has 16 amino acids. The CDR3 DNA is TGCAGTGCTAGGGTCCCCGAGCGGGAGGGATACGGGGAGCTGTTTTTT. Residues: CSARVPEREGYGELFF.

This clonotype was seen only a few times. The genes are TRBV4-1 and TRBJ2-3; D uncertain. Germline values: CDR1 MGHRA, CDR2 YSYEKL. CDR3 length equals 15 residues. V gave up 2 bases and J gave up 1 base, with 10 bases separating them. In DNA form, the CDR3 reads TGCGCCAGCAGCCAACATAACCTTGGCACAGATACGCAGTATTTT. It yields the protein CASSQHNLGTDTQYF.

There are a few counts of this clonotype. V gene TRBV27 combines with J gene TRBJ2-1; D ambiguous. Germline CDR1 MNHEY, CDR2 SMNVEV (reference sequence). The CDR3 length is 15 residues. V was trimmed by 6 bases and J by 6 bases, leaving 18 bases between them. CDR3 DNA sequence: TGTGCCAGCAGCCGCCTAGGTCGCACACCCAATGAGCAGTTCTTC. Translated: CASSRLGRTPNEQFF.

This clonotype was counted a few times. The V and J genes are TRBV9 and TRBJ1-1, with D maybe TRBD1 (5 bases). This CDR3 spans 13 amino acids. Trimming left V 3 bases short and J 2 bases short, with 8 bases between. Germline V gene sequence: CDR1 SGDLS, CDR2 YYNGEE. In DNA form, the CDR3 reads TGTGCCAGCAGCGGGGACGCAAACACTGAAGCTTTCTTT. Translation: CASSGDANTEAFF.

The V and J genes are TRBV6-6 and TRBJ2-5; unclear D gene. There are 13 residues in the CDR3. The V end lost 7 bases, the J end lost 11 bases, and 20 bases lay between the germline ends. The germline CDR1 and CDR2 sequences are MNHNY and SVGAGI (reference sequence). The CDR3 here is CASKEIEGDEQYF. CDR3 nucleotides: TGTGCCAGCAAGGAAATAGAAGGCGATGAGCAGTACTTC.

This chain links TRBV30 with TRBJ1-2; 7 bases are shared with TRBD1. There are 12 residues in the CDR3. Germline loops: CDR1 GTSNPN, CDR2 SVGIG (reference sequence). CDR3 sequence reads: CTAGQAGYGYTF. The CDR3 DNA is TGTACCGCCGGACAGGCGGGCTATGGCTACACCTTC.

The chain joins TRBV10-3 to TRBJ2-1, with 9 bases fitting TRBD2. V was clipped by 8 bases and J by 5 bases; unmatched bases: 4. The length of the CDR3 is 13 residues. Germline lookup yields CDR1 ENHRY and CDR2 SYGVKD. In nucleotides, the CDR3 is TGTGCCATCTCTAGCGGGGTTGACAATGAGCAGTTCTTC. Amino acid sequence: CAISSGVDNEQFF.

This clonotype has just a few counts. The chain links TRBV24-1 to TRBJ2-1; possible D gene TRBD2, 7 bases. The V end was cut by 10 bases, the J end by 5 bases, with 17 bases between. CDR1 is KGHDR and CDR2 is SFDVKD in the germline V gene. CDR3 length equals 14 residues. The CDR3 sequence is CATARGAGNNEQFF. The CDR3 DNA sequence: TGTGCCACGGCTCGGGGGGCCGGTAACAATGAGCAGTTCTTC.

This chain uses TRBV20-1 with TRBJ2-7; D is perhaps TRBD2 (6 bases). Germline values: CDR1 DFQATT, CDR2 SNEGSKA (reference sequence). The CDR3 runs 13 residues. V shed 6 bases and J shed 4 bases, with 16 bases lying between them. This CDR3 is CSAGDSRGYEQYF. CDR3 nucleotides: TGCAGTGCAGGGGACTCCCGTGGGTACGAGCAGTACTTC.

This clonotype appeared a few times. The gene calls are TRBV15 and TRBJ2-1, with a weak D call TRBD1 (6 bases). Germline loops: CDR1 LNHNV, CDR2 YYDKDF (reference sequence). V was shortened by 5 bases and J by 4 bases, with 9 bases between the two germline ends. The CDR3 extends over 13 amino acids. The CDR3 is CATSGGLYNEQFF. The CDR3 DNA sequence: TGTGCCACCAGCGGGGGCCTTTACAATGAGCAGTTCTTC.

This clonotype was counted between two and nine times. This chain joins TRBV12-5 and TRBJ2-1, with TRBD1 identical over 7 bases. The CDR3 has 13 residues. The J segment lost 7 bases and the V segment lost 4 bases, leaving 4 bases of the junction unmatched. The germline V gene has CDR1 LGHNT and CDR2 FRNRAP. This chain's CDR3 is CASGYRGVNEQFF. The CDR3 nucleotides are TGTGCTAGTGGTTACAGGGGAGTAAATGAGCAGTTCTTC.

V and J are TRBV29-1 and TRBJ2-1, with 7 bases identical to TRBD2. Trimming cost V 4 bases and J 7 bases; bases outside gene matches: 4. This CDR3 contains 12 residues. The germline CDR1 and CDR2 sequences are SQVTM and ANQGSEA. CDR3 sequence: CSVAQRDNEQFF. CDR3 coding DNA: TGCAGCGTTGCCCAGCGGGATAATGAGCAGTTCTTC.

The chain is built from TRBV25-1 and TRBJ1-1; D gene unclear. The V gene lost 3 bases and the J gene lost 3 bases, with 8 bases spanning the gap. CDR1 is MGHDK and CDR2 is SYGVNS in the germline V gene. The CDR3 length is 13 residues. The CDR3 region is CASSESVYTEAFF. CDR3 nucleotide sequence: TGTGCCAGCAGTGAGAGTGTTTACACTGAAGCTTTCTTT.

This clonotype was recorded a few times. This chain links TRBV5-1 with TRBJ1-2, with D maybe TRBD1 (5 bases). This CDR3 has 14 residues. Per the germline V gene, CDR1 is SGHRS and CDR2 is YFSETQ. V lost 3 bases to trimming and J lost 6 bases, with 15 bases between them. CDR3 sequence reads: CASSSGGTPNGYTF. The CDR3 coding sequence is TGCGCCAGCAGCTCCGGGGGGACCCCTAATGGCTACACCTTC.

The chain is built from TRBV4-1 and TRBJ2-7; no reliable D call. Trimming removed 0 bases from V and 5 bases from J, with 11 bases in between. This CDR3 has 14 residues. Germline lookup yields CDR1 MGHRA and CDR2 YSYEKL. CDR3 loop: CASSQDREINEQYF. DNA for the CDR3: TGCGCCAGCAGCCAAGATCGAGAAATCAACGAGCAGTACTTC.

V gene TRBV7-9 combines with J gene TRBJ1-1; D perhaps matches TRBD1 (5 bases). The CDR3 has 16 residues. Germline V gene data show CDR1 as SEHNR and CDR2 as FQNEAQ (reference sequence). The V gene lost 2 bases and the J gene lost 6 bases, with 19 bases spanning the gap. CDR3 DNA sequence: TGTGCCAGCAGCTTACCACCAACAGGAGTAGCCCCTGAAGCTTTCTTT. Translation: CASSLPPTGVAPEAFF.